The 9 T cell receptor beta chains below come from one sample, sequenced in a study of blood T cell repertoires in COVID-19 (dated by TCRdb to 2018 to 2020). The library relied on the immunoSEQ multiplex PCR assay. TCRdb provides this immuneACCESS table in a form limited to in-frame rearrangements. Some clones are lacking; in checked studies, under half of them reflect an unresolved V gene, and why the rest are absent is not known. This sample comprises over 300,000 clones, approximately 85% of them detected only once. The ten largest clones take up under 2.5% of the sample. The sample taken for sequencing was PBMCs or T cells enriched from blood (not recorded which). The receptor source for this set is a man aged 25-40 years who had recovered from COVID-19.

The table lists this clone with a few counts. The genes are TRBV30 and TRBJ2-1; weak D call: TRBD1 (6 bases). Trimming pared 1 base from V and 4 bases from J, leaving 20 bases between. Germline-derived CDR1 and CDR2 are GTSNPN and SVGIG (reference sequence). The CDR3 consists of 17 residues. The CDR3 DNA reads as TGTGCCTGGAGTGCGAACCCCTTCGGGACACTGTACAATGAGCAGTTCTTC. This sequence encodes CAWSANPFGTLYNEQFF.

V and J are TRBV7-3 and TRBJ2-3; TRBD1 might be the D (5 bases). Germline loops: CDR1 SGHTA, CDR2 FQGTGA. V was shortened by 5 bases and J by 3 bases, with 9 bases between the two germline ends. This CDR3 is built from 13 residues. The CDR3 coding sequence is TGTGCCAGCAGCACGCCAGGGACAGATACGCAGTATTTT. This encodes CASSTPGTDTQYF.

Ten or more counts support this clone. This chain uses TRBV6-2 or TRBV6-3 with TRBJ1-2; D call uncertain. V was pared by 6 bases and J by 4 bases, with 12 bases between. Per germline, CDR1 MNHEY and CDR2 SVGEGT. The length of the CDR3 is 13 residues. The CDR3 is CASSPLESYGYTF. The CDR3 DNA follows: TGTGCCAGCAGCCCCCTCGAGAGCTATGGCTACACCTTC.

The chain uses TRBV7-9 and TRBJ2-7, with a tentative D call TRBD1 (6 bases). Trimming stripped 1 base from V and 5 bases from J, with 15 bases between. Germline V gene lookup returns CDR1 SEHNR and CDR2 FQNEAQ (reference sequence). The CDR3 has 15 amino acids. Here the CDR3 DNA reads TGTGCCAGCAGCTTAGTGCAGGGGTTGTTCCACGAGCAGTACTTC. It translates to CASSLVQGLFHEQYF.

The chain couples TRBV27 to TRBJ2-3; D is perhaps TRBD1 (5 bases). V lost 6 bases and J lost 1, with 8 bases in between. The CDR3 spans 13 residues. The V gene's germline CDR1 is MNHEY and CDR2 SMNVEV (reference sequence). CDR3 nucleotides: TGTGCCAGCAGAAGGGGCCGCACAGATACGCAGTATTTT. This gives the protein CASRRGRTDTQYF.

J is TRBJ1-2 and V is TRBV29-1; the D gene is possibly TRBD1 (6 bases). The V end was cut by 2 bases, the J end by 4 bases, with 14 bases between. Germline V gives CDR1 SQVTM, CDR2 ANQGSEA. The CDR3 spans 14 residues. The CDR3 bases are TGCAGCGTTGAAACGTTCACAGGGCCCTATGGCTACACCTTC. Translated, it gives CSVETFTGPYGYTF. Complete variable domain (other parts from reference TRBV29-1 and TRBJ1-2): SAVISQKPSRDICQRGTSLTIQCQVDSQVTMMFWYRQQPGQSLTLIATANQGSEATYESGFVIDKFPISRPNLTFSTLTVSNMSPEDSSIYLCSVETFTGPYGYTFGSGTRLTVV.

The J gene is TRBJ2-7, the V gene TRBV11-1; D unresolved. The germline CDR1 and CDR2 sequences are SGHAT and FQDESV (reference sequence). V was pared by 5 bases and J by 3 bases, with 11 bases between. The CDR3 is 13 amino acids. The CDR3 DNA is TGTGCCAGCAGCCCAACCTACAGCTACGAGCAGTACTTC. This encodes CASSPTYSYEQYF.

This chain joins TRBV30 and TRBJ1-2; 8 bases agree with TRBD1. V lost 7 bases and J lost 8; bases outside the gene matches: 15. CDR1 is GTSNPN, CDR2 SVGIG, per germline (reference sequence). The CDR3 consists of 14 residues. The CDR3 here is CAFKEGQGAEGYTF. CDR3 nucleotides: TGTGCCTTCAAGGAGGGGCAGGGGGCAGAAGGCTACACCTTC.

The chain uses TRBV19 and TRBJ1-2, with D possibly being TRBD1 (5 bases). V was pared by 5 bases and J by 4 bases, with 20 bases between. CDR1 and CDR2 from the germline V gene are LNHDA and SQIVND (reference sequence). There are 16 residues in the CDR3. Here the CDR3 DNA reads TGTGCCAGTAGTTTTGGTCCCGCGACAGCCGCCTATGGCTACACCTTC. Protein: CASSFGPATAAYGYTF.